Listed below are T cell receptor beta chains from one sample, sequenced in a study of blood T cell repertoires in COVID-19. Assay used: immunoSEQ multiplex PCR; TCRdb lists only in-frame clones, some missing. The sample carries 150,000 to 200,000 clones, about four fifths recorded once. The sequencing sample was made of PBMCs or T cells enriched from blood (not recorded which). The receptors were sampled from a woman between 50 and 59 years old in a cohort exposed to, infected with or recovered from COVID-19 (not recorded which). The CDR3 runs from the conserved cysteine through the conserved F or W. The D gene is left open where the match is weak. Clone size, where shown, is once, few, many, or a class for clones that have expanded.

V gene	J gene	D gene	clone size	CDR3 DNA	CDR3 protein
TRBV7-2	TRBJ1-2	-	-	TGTGCCAGCAGCCCCGTTCTTTTGGGGGGTAACTATGGCTACACCTTC	CASSPVLLGGNYGYTF
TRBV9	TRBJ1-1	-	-	TGTGCCAGCAGCGCCCCCAAGGCCGGGGGATTGATCGATGCTTTCTTT	CASSAPKAGGLIDAFF
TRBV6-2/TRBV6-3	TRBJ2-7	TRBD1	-	TGTGCCAGCAGCCGAGCCGGGACAGGTACCCTATTGCAGTACTTC	CASSRAGTGTLLQYF
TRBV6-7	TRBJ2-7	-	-	TGTGCCAGCAGCCGACGGGGAAAAACCACGAGGGAGCAGTACTTC	CASSRRGKTTREQYF
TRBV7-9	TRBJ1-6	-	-	TGTGCCAGCAGCCCATGGACACAAAATTCACCCCTCCACTTT	CASSPWTQNSPLHF
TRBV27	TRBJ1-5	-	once	TGTGCCAGCAGTTTATTTTCGAGCAATCAGCCCCAGCATTTT	CASSLFSSNQPQHF
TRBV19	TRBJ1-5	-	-	TGTGCCAGTAGTATCAGGGGTGGCGAACAGCCCCAGCATTTT	CASSIRGGEQPQHF
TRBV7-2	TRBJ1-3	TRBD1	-	TGTGCCAGCAGCTTTCGACAGGGGGGAAACACCATATATTTT	CASSFRQGGNTIYF
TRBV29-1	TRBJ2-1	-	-	TGCAGCGTTGATGGAGACAGTATATACAATGAGCAGTTCTTC	CSVDGDSIYNEQFF
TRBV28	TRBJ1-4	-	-	TGTGCCAGCAGGCCAGGACAGCCCCGCACTAATGAAAAACTGTTTTTT	CASRPGQPRTNEKLFF
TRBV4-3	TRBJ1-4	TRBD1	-	TGCGCCAGCAGCCAAGATCGCCCGACAGGGCGAACTAATGAAAAACTGTTTTTT	CASSQDRPTGRTNEKLFF
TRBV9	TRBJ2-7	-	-	TGTGCCAGCAGCCGAGAGGCGGGGCCCTACGAGCAGTACTTC	CASSREAGPYEQYF
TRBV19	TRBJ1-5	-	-	TGTGCCAGTAGTCACGCCGTAGAAAGCAATCAGCCCCAGCATTTT	CASSHAVESNQPQHF
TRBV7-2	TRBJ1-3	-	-	TGTGCCAGCAGCTTAGGTCCGGGATTCTCTGGAAACACCATATATTTT	CASSLGPGFSGNTIYF
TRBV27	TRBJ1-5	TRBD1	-	TGTGCCAGCAGGACAGGGGGGGATCAGCCCCAGCATTTT	CASRTGGDQPQHF
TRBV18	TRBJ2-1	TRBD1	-	TGTGCCAGCTCACTGGGGACAGGGTACGGGCATGAGCAGTTCTTC	CASSLGTGYGHEQFF
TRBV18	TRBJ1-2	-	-	TGTGCCAGCTCATCTCAGACGGGGGGGGATGGCTACACCTTC	CASSSQTGGDGYTF
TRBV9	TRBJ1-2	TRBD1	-	TGTGCCAGCAGCGCAAACCGGGACAGGGGGACCTATGGCTACACCTTC	CASSANRDRGTYGYTF
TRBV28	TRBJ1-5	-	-	TGTGCCAGCAGTTTATTCGGGACTTATAGCAATCAGCCCCAGCATTTT	CASSLFGTYSNQPQHF
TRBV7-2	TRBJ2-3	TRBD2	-	TGTGCCAGCAGCTTAGTGGGGCCTAGCGGGGGATACACAGATACGCAGTATTTT	CASSLVGPSGGYTDTQYF
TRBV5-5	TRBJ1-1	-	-	TGTGCCAGCAGCTTGAGATTGTGGGCTGGCACTGAAGCTTTCTTT	CASSLRLWAGTEAFF
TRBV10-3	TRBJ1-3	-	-	TGTGCCATCAGGAAACAGGCTCTTAGCTCTGGAAACACCATATATTTT	CAIRKQALSSGNTIYF
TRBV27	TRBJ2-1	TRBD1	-	TGTGCCACCAGGGACAGGGGTGACAATGAGCAGTTCTTC	CATRDRGDNEQFF
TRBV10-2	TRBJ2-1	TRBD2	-	TGCGCCAGCAGTGGTGGTGAGGGGCAGCAACGCGGGAGGGCCCTTGAGCAGTTCTTC	CASSGGEGQQRGRALEQFF
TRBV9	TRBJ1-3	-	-	TGTGCCAGCAGCGTAGGGTCCCCTAGCGGGGCTACTGGAAACACCATATATTTT	CASSVGSPSGATGNTIYF
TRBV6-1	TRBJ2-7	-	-	TGTGCCAGCAGTGAAGAGATAACAGGCTGGCCCTACGAGCAGTACTTC	CASSEEITGWPYEQYF
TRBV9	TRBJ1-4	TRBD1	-	TGTGCCAGCAGCGAGGGGACAGCGACTGAAAAACTGTTTTTT	CASSEGTATEKLFF
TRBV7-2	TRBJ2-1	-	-	TGTGCCAGCAGCTCTGCTGGCGGGTACAATGAGCAGTTCTTC	CASSSAGGYNEQFF
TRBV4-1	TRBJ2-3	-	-	TGCGCCAGCAGCCACCTCCTGCTTGTTGGAGGCACAGATACGCAGTATTTT	CASSHLLLVGGTDTQYF
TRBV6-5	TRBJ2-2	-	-	TGTGCCAGCAGTTACTCGATTCTGCGGAACACCGGGGAGCTGTTTTTT	CASSYSILRNTGELFF
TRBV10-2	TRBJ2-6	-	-	TGCGCCAGCAGTGAGTCGACTACTGGGGCCAACGTCCTGACTTTC	CASSESTTGANVLTF
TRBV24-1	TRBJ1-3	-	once	TGTGCCACCAGTCAGGGGAGCTCTGGAAACACCATATATTTT	CATSQGSSGNTIYF
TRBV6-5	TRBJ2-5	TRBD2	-	TGTGCCAGCAGTTACACGCTAGCGGGAGCTCTTACCCAGTACTTC	CASSYTLAGALTQYF
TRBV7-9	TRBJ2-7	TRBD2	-	TGTGCCAGCAGCTTAGTTATAGCGGGGGCCTACGAGCAGTACTTC	CASSLVIAGAYEQYF
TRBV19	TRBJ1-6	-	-	TGTGCCAGTAGTACCGGGTATAATTCACCCCTCCACTTT	CASSTGYNSPLHF
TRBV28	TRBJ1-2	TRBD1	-	TGTGCCAGCAGGGGACAGGGGGCTGACTATGGCTACACCTTC	CASRGQGADYGYTF
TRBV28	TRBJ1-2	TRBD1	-	TGTGCCAGCAGTCTTGGAACGGACAGGAGCCGATTCTATGGCTACACCTTC	CASSLGTDRSRFYGYTF
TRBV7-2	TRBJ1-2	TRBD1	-	TGTGCCAGCAGCCCTGGGACAGGGGGGATGGGGTATGGCTACACCTTC	CASSPGTGGMGYGYTF
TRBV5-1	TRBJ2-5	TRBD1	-	TGCGCCAGCAGATTTACAGGGGGCGAGGAGACCCAGTACTTC	CASRFTGGEETQYF
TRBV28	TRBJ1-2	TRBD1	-	TGTGCCAGCAGCGTAAGTGGTTCACAGGGGAACTATGGCTACACCTTC	CASSVSGSQGNYGYTF
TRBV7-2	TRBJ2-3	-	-	TGTGCCAGCAGCCTAAAGACAGGATTCGCAGATACGCAGTATTTT	CASSLKTGFADTQYF
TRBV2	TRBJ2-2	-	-	TGTGCCAGCACCAGGACACCGAACACCGGGGAGCTGTTTTTT	CASTRTPNTGELFF
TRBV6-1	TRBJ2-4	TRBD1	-	TGTGCCAGCCGTGGACAGGGGGCGGCTGAACTAGCCAAAAACATTCAGTACTTC	CASRGQGAAELAKNIQYF
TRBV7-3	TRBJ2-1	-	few	TGTGCCAGCAGCGCAGGGGTTGGGGGCCTCTACAATGAGCAGTTCTTC	CASSAGVGGLYNEQFF
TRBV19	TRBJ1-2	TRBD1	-	TGTGCCAGTAGTATGCTTTTCCGGACAGGGGAGGAAAACTATGGCTACACCTTC	CASSMLFRTGEENYGYTF
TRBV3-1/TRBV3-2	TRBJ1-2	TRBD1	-	TGTGCCAGCAGCCTCGGACAGGGGGCTTGGTACACCTTC	CASSLGQGAWYTF
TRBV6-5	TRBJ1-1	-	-	TGTGCCAGCAGTCGGCCAGGGCGGAACACTGAAGCTTTCTTT	CASSRPGRNTEAFF
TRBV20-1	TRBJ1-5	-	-	TGCAGTGCTAGTTATGGACACCCTAATCAGCCCCAGCATTTT	CSASYGHPNQPQHF
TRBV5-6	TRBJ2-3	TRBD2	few	TGTGCCAGCAACCGACTAGCGGGGGGCACAGATACGCAGTATTTT	CASNRLAGGTDTQYF
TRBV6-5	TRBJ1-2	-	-	TGTGCCAGCAGCAGACAGGAGGATAACTATGGCTACACCTTC	CASSRQEDNYGYTF
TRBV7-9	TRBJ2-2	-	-	TGTGCCAGCAGCACAATAGGGGGGGCCATAAACACCGGGGAGCTGTTTTTT	CASSTIGGAINTGELFF
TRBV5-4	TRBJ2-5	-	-	TGTGCCAGCAAGGGGCAGGGGATATTAGAAGAGACCCAGTACTTC	CASKGQGILEETQYF
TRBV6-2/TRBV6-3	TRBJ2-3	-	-	TGTGCCAGCAGCCCTATTTCCTACCCCCTGACAGATACGCAGTATTTT	CASSPISYPLTDTQYF
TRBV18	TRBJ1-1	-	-	TGTGCCAGCTCACCAGGGAGCCCACGGTACACTGAAGCTTTCTTT	CASSPGSPRYTEAFF
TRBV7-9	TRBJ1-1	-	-	TGTGCCAGCAGCTTTTCAGGGATCACTGAAGCTTTCTTT	CASSFSGITEAFF
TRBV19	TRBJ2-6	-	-	TGTGCCAGTAGTATAGTGAGAGGGATAATCTCTGGGGCCAACGTCCTGACTTTC	CASSIVRGIISGANVLTF
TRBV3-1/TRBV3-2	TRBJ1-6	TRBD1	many	TGTGCCAGCAGCCAGGGTAGACAGGGGCGGCAATCACCCCTCCACTTT	CASSQGRQGRQSPLHF
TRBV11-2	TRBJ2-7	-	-	TGTGCCAGCAACACCGGGACAAAGCAGTACGAGCAGTACTTC	CASNTGTKQYEQYF
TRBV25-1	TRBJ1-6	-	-	TGTGCCAGCTCTTGGACAGACAAAAATTCACCCCTCCACTTT	CASSWTDKNSPLHF
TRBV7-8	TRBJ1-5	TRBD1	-	TGTGCCAGCAGCCCCCCGGGACAGGGGCGACTTCTACATAGCAATCAGCCCCAGCATTTT	CASSPPGQGRLLHSNQPQHF